Sequencing of this T cell receptor beta chain was carried out in a study of spatial heterogeneity in lung cancer. Time point here: sample taken at primary tumor resection. Whole RNA obtained from tumor, nontumor lung or frozen PBMC underwent sequencing without sorting. Via MiXCR, TCRdb re-called the 5' RACE reads, giving one row per CDR3 protein. The repertoire holds approximately 92,000 distinct CDR3 sequences, with more than 10% as singletons. Germline V gene sequence: CDR1 ENHRY, CDR2 SYGVKD. The ends were cut back, 4 bases at V and 2 bases at J, with 9 bases in the middle. The CDR3 runs 13 residues. This clonotype has only a few counts.

The clonotype was recovered from a male donor with early-stage non-small cell lung cancer. The gene calls are TRBV10-3 and TRBJ2-7, with unresolved D. The source material was PBMCs, sampled at surgery. The DNA of the CDR3 is TGTGCCATCAGTGTTCCGGGTACCTACGAGCAGTACTTC. It yields the protein CAISVPGTYEQYF.